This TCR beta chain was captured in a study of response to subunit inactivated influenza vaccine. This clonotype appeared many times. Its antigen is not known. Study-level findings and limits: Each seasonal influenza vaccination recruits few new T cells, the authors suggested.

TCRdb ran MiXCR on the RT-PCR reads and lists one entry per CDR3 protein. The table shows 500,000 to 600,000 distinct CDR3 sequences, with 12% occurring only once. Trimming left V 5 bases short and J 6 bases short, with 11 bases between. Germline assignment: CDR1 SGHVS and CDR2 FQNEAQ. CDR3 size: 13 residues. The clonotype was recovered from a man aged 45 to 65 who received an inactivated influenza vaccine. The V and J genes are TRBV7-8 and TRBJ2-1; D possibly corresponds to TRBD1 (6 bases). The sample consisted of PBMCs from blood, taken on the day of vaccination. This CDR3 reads CASSLDRSNEQFF. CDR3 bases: TGTGCCAGCAGCCTCGACAGGTCCAATGAGCAGTTCTTC.